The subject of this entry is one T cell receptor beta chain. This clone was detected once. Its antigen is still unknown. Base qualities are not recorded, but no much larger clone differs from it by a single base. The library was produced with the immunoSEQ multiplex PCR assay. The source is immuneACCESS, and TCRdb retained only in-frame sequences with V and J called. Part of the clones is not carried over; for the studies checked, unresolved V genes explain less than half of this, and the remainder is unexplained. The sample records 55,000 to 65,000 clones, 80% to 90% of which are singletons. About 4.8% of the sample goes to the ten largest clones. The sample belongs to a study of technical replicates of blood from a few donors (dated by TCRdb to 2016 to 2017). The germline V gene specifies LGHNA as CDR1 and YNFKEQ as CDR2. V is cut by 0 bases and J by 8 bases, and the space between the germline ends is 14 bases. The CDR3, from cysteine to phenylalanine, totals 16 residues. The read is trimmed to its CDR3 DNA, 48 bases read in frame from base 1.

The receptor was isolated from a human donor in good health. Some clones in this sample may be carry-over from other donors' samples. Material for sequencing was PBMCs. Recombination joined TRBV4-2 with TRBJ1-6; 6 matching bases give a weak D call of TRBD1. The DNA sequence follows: TGTGCCAGCAGCCAAGATGGGGGGGAGGGGGATTCACCCCTCCACTTT. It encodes CASSQDGGEGDSPLHF.